This passage covers 10 T cell receptor beta chains from one sample sequenced in a study of cytomegalovirus exposure and HLA in healthy donors. PCR involved 60 Vbeta and 13 Jbeta primers. Assay used: immunoSEQ multiplex PCR; TCRdb lists only in-frame clones, some missing. The sample shows some 120,000 clones, over 60% of them seen only once. Sequenced sample: PBMCs. The receptors originated from a female donor in good health and CMV-seronegative.

This sequence joins TRBV5-6 and TRBJ1-5; 8 nucleotides align to TRBD1. Unmatched junction bases numbered 4, after V lost 1 base and J lost 4 bases. CDR3 size: 15 residues. Germline V CDR1 and CDR2: SGHDT, YYEEEE. The CDR3 loop reads CASSLQGAMNQPQHF. The CDR3 nucleotides read TGTGCCAGCAGCTTGCAGGGGGCGATGAATCAGCCCCAGCATTTT.

This chain connects TRBV4-2 to TRBJ2-1; 9 bases are shared with TRBD2. Trimming took 1 base from V and 3 from J; bases not matched to a gene: 4. Germline assignment: CDR1 LGHNA and CDR2 YNFKEQ. CDR3 size: 16 residues. The CDR3 reads CASSQAPTSGYNEQFF. The CDR3 DNA reads TGTGCCAGCAGCCAAGCACCGACTAGCGGCTACAATGAGCAGTTCTTC.

V is TRBV4-1 and J is TRBJ1-2; 7 positions match TRBD1. Germline lookup yields CDR1 MGHRA and CDR2 YSYEKL. The J segment lost 0 bases and the V segment lost 7 bases, leaving 11 bases of the junction unmatched. This CDR3 spans 16 amino acids. CDR3 sequence: CASTRSAGGANYGYTF. The CDR3 bases are TGCGCCAGCACCCGGTCGGCAGGGGGAGCTAACTATGGCTACACCTTC.

The CDR3: CASSSPPRGTVGIGETQYF. The CDR3 DNA reads TGCGCCAGCAGCTCCCCCCCCCGGGGGACAGTGGGGATCGGAGAGACCCAGTACTTC. The rearrangement joins TRBV5-1 to TRBJ2-5, with D perhaps matching TRBD1 (7 bases). Germline V gives CDR1 SGHRS, CDR2 YFSETQ. Between the trimmed V and J ends, which lost 3 bases and 4 bases, there was a span of 28 bases. This CDR3 is 19 amino acids long.

The table lists this clone with a few counts. The CDR3 coding sequence is TGTGCCAGCAGCCAAGACAGGGGAGGTGAAAAACTGTTTTTT. Translated, it gives CASSQDRGGEKLFF. The gene calls are TRBV5-8 and TRBJ1-4; 8 bases fit TRBD1. The CDR3 is 14 amino acids. V was pared by 4 bases and J by 7 bases, with 6 bases of the junction left unmatched. Germline CDR1 is SGHTS and CDR2 is YDEGEE.

This sequence joins TRBV5-4 and TRBJ2-1, with 9 bases fitting TRBD2. V lost 3 bases to trimming and J lost 12 bases; unmatched junction nucleotides: 13. From germline, CDR1 is SGHNT and CDR2 YYREEE (reference sequence). The length of the CDR3 is 15 residues. CDR3 region: CASSSSRGGVSGQFF. In DNA form, the CDR3 reads TGTGCCAGCAGCTCTTCTCGCGGGGGGGTATCGGGGCAGTTCTTC.

J is TRBJ1-4 and V is TRBV2; the match to TRBD1 covers 10 bases. Germline loops: CDR1 SNHLY, CDR2 FYNNEI. J was trimmed by 7 bases and V by 2 bases; bases with no gene match: 4. The CDR3 is 15 residues long. CDR3 coding DNA: TGTGCCAGCAGTGAAACGGGACAGGGGACTGAAAAACTGTTTTTT. Protein product: CASSETGQGTEKLFF.

The V call is TRBV29-1, the J call TRBJ2-2; D gene ambiguous. V was trimmed by 3 bases and J by 6 bases, leaving 8 bases between them. Per the germline V gene, CDR1 is SQVTM and CDR2 is ANQGSEA. The CDR3 covers 12 residues. The CDR3 here is CSVERRAGELFF. CDR3 in DNA: TGCAGCGTTGAGCGCCGGGCCGGGGAGCTGTTTTTT.

This clone came up a few times. The chain carries TRBV19 and TRBJ2-3; D gene unclear. This CDR3 is 13 amino acids long. V was shortened by 5 bases and J by 0 bases, with 6 bases between the two germline ends. The germline CDR1 and CDR2 sequences are LNHDA and SQIVND (reference sequence). The CDR3 loop is CASSGTSTDTQYF. CDR3 DNA sequence: TGTGCCAGTAGTGGCACCAGCACAGATACGCAGTATTTT.

Turning to this clone: The germline gene is not matched at one end of the junction; a read error may be the cause. The chain combines TRBV6-6 with TRBJ2-1; D unclear. This CDR3 region has 16 residues. Germline CDR1 MNHNY, CDR2 SVGAGI (reference sequence). CDR3 DNA: TGTGCCAGCAGTAACTCGATAGAGTACTCCTACAATGAGCAGTTCTTC. Translation: CASSNSIEYSYNEQFF.